The 17 T cell receptor beta chains presented below share a single source sample, sequenced in a study of cytomegalovirus exposure and HLA in healthy donors. Clones were read by immunoSEQ multiplex PCR, and TCRdb kept only the in-frame ones, dropping some. The sample has 60,000 to 70,000 clones, approximately 92% seen once. Sequencing used PBMCs. Receptor source: a man younger than 30 in good health and CMV-seropositive.

The chain carries TRBV7-3 and TRBJ2-2; tentative D call: TRBD2 (6 bases). Germline CDR1 is SGHTA and CDR2 is FQGTGA. The CDR3 spans 14 residues. With 5 bases removed from V and 7 bases from J, the gap between germline ends came to 14 bases. The CDR3 loop is CASSPSGTYGELFF. CDR3 DNA: TGTGCCAGCAGCCCCTCCGGGACTTACGGGGAGCTGTTTTTT. The entire variable domain, with the rest obtained from reference TRBV7-3 and TRBJ2-2, is as follows: GAGVSQTPSNKVTEKGKYVELRCDPISGHTALYWYRQSLGQGPEFLIYFQGTGAADDSGLPNDRFFAVRPEGSVSTLKIQRTERGDSAVYLCASSPSGTYGELFFGEGSRLTVL.

J is TRBJ2-7 and V is TRBV6-1, with 9 bases aligning to TRBD2. V dropped 2 bases and J dropped 6; count of bases not matched to a gene: 8. The germline gives CDR1 MNHNS, CDR2 SASEGT. This CDR3 region has 15 residues. CDR3 sequence: CASSEIGSGSSEQYF. For the CDR3, the DNA is TGTGCCAGCAGTGAAATCGGTAGCGGGAGCTCCGAGCAGTACTTC.

V and J are TRBV10-2 and TRBJ1-2; 11 nucleotides align to TRBD1. CDR3 size: 15 residues. Germline lookup yields CDR1 WSHSY and CDR2 SAAADI. J lost 8 bases, V lost 5 bases, and 10 bases had no gene match. The CDR3 DNA sequence: TGCGCCAGCAGTCTGGGACAGGGGGATTTAGGAGGCTACACCTTC. It codes for CASSLGQGDLGGYTF.

The J gene is TRBJ2-1, the V gene TRBV10-3, with D unclear. The CDR3 runs 13 residues. V dropped 7 bases and J dropped 0 bases, with 7 bases sitting between them. Germline CDR1 reads ENHRY; CDR2 reads SYGVKD. This CDR3 reads CAINGGSYNEQFF. DNA for the CDR3: TGTGCCATCAACGGCGGCTCCTACAATGAGCAGTTCTTC.

The chain employs TRBV29-1 and TRBJ2-3; no clear D gene. This CDR3 region has 11 residues. Germline CDR1 SQVTM, CDR2 ANQGSEA. Trimming removed 4 bases at V and 3 bases at J, with 5 bases between. The CDR3 DNA follows: TGCAGCGTTGTCCGGACAGATACGCAGTATTTT. Amino acids: CSVVRTDTQYF.

With respect to this clone: The sample carries other DNA sequences with the same CDR3. This chain uses TRBV9 with TRBJ1-1; D is unclear. With 0 bases removed from V and 0 bases from J, the gap between germline ends came to 6 bases. The germline V gene has CDR1 SGDLS and CDR2 YYNGEE. The CDR3 length is 14 residues. CDR3 nucleotides: TGTGCCAGCAGCGTAGCGGGAGTGAACACTGAAGCTTTCTTT. It is translated as CASSVAGVNTEAFF.

V is TRBV14 and J is TRBJ2-3; 10 bases line up with TRBD2. The CDR3 covers 15 residues. In germline, CDR1 is SGHDN, CDR2 FVKESK. V shed 4 bases and J 5 bases; nucleotides not matched to a gene: 6. In DNA form, the CDR3 reads TGTGCCAGCAGCCGAGGGACTAGCGAAGTAGATACGCAGTATTTT. Translated, it gives CASSRGTSEVDTQYF.

The V and J genes are TRBV28 and TRBJ1-1, with 11 nucleotides matching TRBD1. The J segment lost 1 base and the V segment lost 3 bases, leaving 7 bases of the junction unmatched. The CDR3 consists of 17 residues. The germline V gene encodes CDR1 MDHEN and CDR2 SYDVKM. DNA of the CDR3: TGTGCCAGCAGTTTTTCCGGGACAGGGGGGGCGAACACTGAAGCTTTCTTT. It codes for CASSFSGTGGANTEAFF. The full variable domain, its missing parts supplied by reference TRBV28 and TRBJ1-1, is DVKVTQSSRYLVKRTGEKVFLECVQDMDHENMFWYRQDPGLGLRLIYFSYDVKMKEKGDIPEGYSVSREKKERFSLILESASTNQTSMYLCASSFSGTGGANTEAFFGQGTRLTVV.

The gene calls are TRBV6-5 and TRBJ1-4; a possible D gene is TRBD1 (5 bases). This CDR3 is 14 amino acids long. Germline V CDR1 and CDR2: MNHEY, SVGAGI. Trimming cost V 5 bases and J 8 bases, with 15 bases left between them. The CDR3 DNA reads TGTGCCAGCAGTCGGGCCATGGAGGGGGAAAAACTGTTTTTT. Translating it yields CASSRAMEGEKLFF.

This chain joins TRBV7-6 and TRBJ2-3, with unresolved D. The CDR3 has 13 amino acids. Trimming took 2 bases from V and 6 from J, leaving 9 bases between them. The germline CDR1 and CDR2 sequences are SGHVS and FNYEAQ. Here the CDR3 DNA reads TGTGCCAGCAGCTTAACGTCCGGGGATACGCAGTATTTT. It encodes CASSLTSGDTQYF.

The rearrangement joins TRBV7-3 to TRBJ2-1; 10 bases are a match to TRBD1. This CDR3 region has 20 residues. Germline values: CDR1 SGHTA, CDR2 FQGTGA. With 1 base clipped from V and 0 bases from J, the junction kept 12 bases outside the gene matches. The CDR3 reads CASSLRNRLGTGDSYNEQFF. CDR3 coding DNA: TGTGCCAGCAGCTTAAGAAATAGACTAGGGACAGGGGACTCCTACAATGAGCAGTTCTTC.

CDR3 residues: CASSPRSVSDNEKLFF. DNA of the CDR3: TGTGCCAGCAGCCCTCGTTCGGTGAGCGACAATGAAAAACTGTTTTTT. The chain links TRBV9 to TRBJ1-4; D unresolved. The ends were cut back, 4 bases at V and 5 bases at J, with 18 bases in the middle. This CDR3 region has 16 residues. CDR1 and CDR2 (germline): SGDLS, YYNGEE.

V gene TRBV19 combines with J gene TRBJ2-5, with 8 bases identical to TRBD1. This CDR3 spans 14 amino acids. V gave up 3 bases and J gave up 1 base; unmatched junction bases: 1. CDR1 and CDR2 from the germline V gene are LNHDA and SQIVND (reference sequence). The CDR3 coding sequence is TGTGCCAGTAGTATTCAGGGGGCCCAAGAGACCCAGTACTTC. It specifies CASSIQGAQETQYF.

This chain uses TRBV30 with TRBJ2-2, with TRBD1 matching 9 bases. Germline lookup yields CDR1 GTSNPN and CDR2 SVGIG (reference sequence). After removal of 2 bases from V and 6 bases from J, the junction contained 4 bases not matched to a gene. The CDR3 spans 14 residues. The CDR3 here is CAWSTGTGPGELFF. Written as DNA, the CDR3 is TGTGCCTGGAGTACGGGGACAGGGCCCGGGGAGCTGTTTTTT.

This rearrangement joins TRBV4-1 to TRBJ1-4; 12 bases align to TRBD1. The germline CDR1 and CDR2 sequences are MGHRA and YSYEKL. The CDR3 covers 15 residues. The V segment lost 0 bases and the J segment 8 bases; nucleotides outside the gene matches: 1. The CDR3: CASSQEGQGAEKLFF. The DNA of the CDR3 is TGCGCCAGCAGCCAAGAGGGACAGGGGGCGGAAAAACTGTTTTTT.

The chain is built from TRBV27 and TRBJ2-7, with TRBD2 matching over 7 bases. After removal of 8 bases from V and 1 base from J, the junction contained 11 bases not matched to a gene. Germline CDR1 reads MNHEY; CDR2 reads SMNVEV (reference sequence). The CDR3 totals 15 residues. CDR3 sequence reads: CASAPSLARSYEQYF. CDR3 sequence (DNA): TGTGCCAGCGCACCATCACTAGCGCGGTCCTACGAGCAGTACTTC.

The chain carries TRBV6-5 and TRBJ2-2; 7 bases agree with TRBD2. V was pared by 0 bases and J by 4 bases, with 5 bases of the junction left unmatched. The CDR3 consists of 16 residues. The germline gives CDR1 MNHEY, CDR2 SVGAGI. The chain's CDR3 is CASSYSGRTSTGELFF. Here the CDR3 DNA reads TGTGCCAGCAGTTACTCAGGGAGGACTAGCACCGGGGAGCTGTTTTTT.